This TCR beta chain was captured by sequencing in a study of T-cell memory formation after mild COVID-19. Study context: TCR clusters showed largely donor specificity.

Using constant-segment primers, 5'RACE produced TCR alpha and TCR beta cDNA libraries carrying sample barcodes and UMIs. TCRdb fed the 5' RACE reads into MiXCR, producing one record per CDR3 protein. This repertoire shows 250,000 to 300,000 distinct CDR3 sequences, 15% to 20% found once; its top ten account for roughly a fifth. This CDR3 is 12 amino acids long. Trimming stripped 7 bases from V and 8 bases from J, with 12 bases between. Overall study findings and caveats: Second-wave clones with a day 37 peak had unconfirmed SARS-CoV-2 specificity. Contracting CD4+ clones sat mainly in CM and EM; CD8+ in EMRA.

This clonotype was detected a few times. The target antigen is unknown. The clonotype originates from a man between 18 and 29 years old who had mild COVID-19 (a few samples of this study predate the infection). Cell type and time point are not known. The chain is built from TRBV12-3 or TRBV12-4 and TRBJ2-1; unclear D gene. The sequencing sample was made of PBMCs or a T cell subset sorted from them (not recorded which). CDR3 region: CASTEHRDEQFF. The CDR3 DNA reads as TGTGCCAGCACCGAACATAGGGATGAGCAGTTCTTC.